The T cell receptor (beta chain) under discussion was sequenced for a study of blood T cell repertoires in COVID-19. Study details: COVID-19 samples collected from the United States, Italy and Spain covered acute and convalescent phases. Sample material is recorded as cDNA or gDNA derived from T cells, B-cell-depleted T cells, or PBMCs.

Original handling: Researchers report that nucleated cell counts were estimated from reference gene primer amplification. Generated by immunoSEQ multiplex PCR, the TCRdb table keeps only in-frame clones and is missing some. V and J calls and clone size are copied from that table; D and trimming were computed from the DNA. The data contain about 160,000 clones, more than 85% of them singletons. The germline V and J ends were trimmed by 3 bases and 4 bases, with 19 bases remaining between them. Germline V CDR1 and CDR2: LGHNA, YNFKEQ. The CDR3 runs 16 residues. This TCR was sampled from a man between 45 and 60 years old with acute or convalescent COVID-19. Material for sequencing was peripheral blood. The V and J genes are TRBV4-2 and TRBJ2-7; a weak D match, TRBD2 (7 bases). CDR3 bases: TGTGCCAGCAGCCACGAGTCTAGCGGAGGGGGGTACGAGCAGTACTTC. This encodes CASSHESSGGGYEQYF.